This T cell receptor (beta chain) stems from a study of blood T cell repertoires in COVID-19. Study summary: Both acute and convalescent COVID-19 samples were obtained from the United States, Italy and Spain.

Measured with immunoSEQ multiplex PCR; TCRdb has only the in-frame clones, and not every one. This sample has 55,000 to 80,000 clones; approximately 89% occur once, and the top ten carry roughly 8.8%. Per germline, CDR1 SNHLY and CDR2 FYNNEI. The CDR3 loop spans 14 amino acids. V gave up 8 bases and J gave up 3 bases; unmatched junction bases: 7. This TCR was sampled from a man in his fifties or sixties with active COVID-19. This rearrangement joins TRBV2 to TRBJ2-4; 7 bases agree with TRBD1. Source material: peripheral blood. In DNA form, the CDR3 reads TGTGCCAGCGCGACAGGGCAGGTCAAAAACATTCAGTACTTC. Translation gives CASATGQVKNIQYF.